This TCR beta chain was sequenced for a study of blood T cell repertoires in COVID-19. Study context: Sites in the United States, Italy and Spain provided acute and convalescent COVID-19 samples. T cells, B-cell-depleted T cells, or PBMCs provided the cDNA or gDNA that served as material.

The Seattle site enrolled patients during active infection and followed them longitudinally. How the authors handled the data: Estimation of nucleated cell counts was performed using reference gene primer amplification. Some clones are missing from TCRdb's copy, which holds only in-frame ones; the method was immunoSEQ multiplex PCR. The DNA was the basis for D and trimming; V, J and clone size are from that table. The sample carries fewer than 400,000 clones, under 90% recorded once. This clone was seen only a few times. The V gene's germline CDR1 is LNHDA and CDR2 SQIVND (reference sequence). The V gene lost 6 bases and the J gene lost 0 bases, with 17 bases spanning the gap. The CDR3 runs 16 residues.

Sequencing was performed on peripheral blood. The receptor was derived from a woman in her 30s with COVID-19, enrolled during active disease. The J gene is TRBJ1-2, the V gene TRBV19; no reliable D call. The CDR3 region is CASRSPGEAANYGYTF. Written as DNA, the CDR3 is TGTGCCAGTAGATCCCCCGGAGAAGCAGCTAACTATGGCTACACCTTC.